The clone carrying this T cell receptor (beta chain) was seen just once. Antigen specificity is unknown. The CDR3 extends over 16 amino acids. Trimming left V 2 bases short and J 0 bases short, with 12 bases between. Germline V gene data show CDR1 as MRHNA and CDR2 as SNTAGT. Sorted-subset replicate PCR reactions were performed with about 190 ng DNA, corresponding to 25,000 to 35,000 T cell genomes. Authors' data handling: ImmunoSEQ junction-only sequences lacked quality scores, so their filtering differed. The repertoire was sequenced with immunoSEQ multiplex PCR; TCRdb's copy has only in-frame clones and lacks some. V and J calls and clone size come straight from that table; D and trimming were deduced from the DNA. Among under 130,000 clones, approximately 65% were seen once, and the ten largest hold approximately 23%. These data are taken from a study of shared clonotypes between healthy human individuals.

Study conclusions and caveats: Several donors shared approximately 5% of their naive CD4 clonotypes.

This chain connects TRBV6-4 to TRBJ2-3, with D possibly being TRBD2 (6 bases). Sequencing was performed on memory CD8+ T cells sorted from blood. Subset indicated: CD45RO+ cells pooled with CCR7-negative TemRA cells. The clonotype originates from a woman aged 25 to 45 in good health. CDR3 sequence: CASSDGGTGSTDTQYF. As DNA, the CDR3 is TGTGCCAGCAGTGACGGGGGGACCGGCAGCACAGATACGCAGTATTTT.